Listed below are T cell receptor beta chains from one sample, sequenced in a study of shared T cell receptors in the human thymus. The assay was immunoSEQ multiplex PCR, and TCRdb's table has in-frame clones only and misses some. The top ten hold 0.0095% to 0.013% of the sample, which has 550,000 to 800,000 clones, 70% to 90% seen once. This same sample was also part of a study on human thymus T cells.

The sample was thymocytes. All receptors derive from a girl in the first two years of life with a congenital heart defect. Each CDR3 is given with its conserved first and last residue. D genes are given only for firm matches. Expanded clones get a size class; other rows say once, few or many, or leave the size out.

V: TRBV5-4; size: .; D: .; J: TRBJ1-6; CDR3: CASSFWRLDGYRSPLHF; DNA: TGTGCCAGCAGCTTTTGGAGGCTTGATGGGTATAGGTCACCCCTCCACTTT
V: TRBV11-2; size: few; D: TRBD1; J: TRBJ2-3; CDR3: CASSGIRGSCTDTQYF; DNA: TGTGCCAGCAGCGGAATCAGGGGGTCCTGCACAGATACGCAGTATTTT
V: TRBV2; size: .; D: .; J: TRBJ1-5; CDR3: CASSPPASRSGNQPQHF; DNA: TGTGCCAGCAGTCCCCCCGCCTCCCGCTCAGGCAATCAGCCCCAGCATTTT
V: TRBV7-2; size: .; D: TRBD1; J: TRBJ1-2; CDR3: CASRIYPEPGQGCGYTF; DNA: TGTGCCAGCAGGATCTACCCTGAACCGGGACAGGGGTGTGGCTACACCTTC
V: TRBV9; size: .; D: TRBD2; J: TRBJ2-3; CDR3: CASSESGGQRDTQYF; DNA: TGTGCCAGCAGCGAATCGGGGGGGCAGAGAGATACGCAGTATTTT
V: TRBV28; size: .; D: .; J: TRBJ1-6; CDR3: CASSLSFLYNSPLHF; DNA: TGTGCCAGCAGTTTGTCTTTCCTATATAATTCACCCCTCCACTTT
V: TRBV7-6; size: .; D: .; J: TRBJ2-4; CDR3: CASSSHQGKENIQYF; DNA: TGTGCCAGCAGCTCCCATCAGGGGAAGGAAAACATTCAGTACTTC
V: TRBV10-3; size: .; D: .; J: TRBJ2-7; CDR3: CAISVSSYEQYF; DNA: TGTGCCATCAGTGTCAGCTCCTACGAGCAGTACTTC
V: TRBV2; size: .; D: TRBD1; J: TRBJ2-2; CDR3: CASSGTGAGELFF; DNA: TGTGCCAGCAGCGGGACAGGGGCCGGGGAGCTGTTTTTT
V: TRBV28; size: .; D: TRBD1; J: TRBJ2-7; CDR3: CASSWDSVYEQYF; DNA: TGTGCCAGCAGTTGGGACAGCGTCTACGAGCAGTACTTC
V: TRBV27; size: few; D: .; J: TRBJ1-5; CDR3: CASAPPGLGNQPQHF; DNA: TGTGCCAGCGCCCCGCCCGGTTTGGGCAATCAGCCCCAGCATTTT
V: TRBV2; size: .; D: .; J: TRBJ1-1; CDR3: CASSDPDKF; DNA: TGTGCCAGCAGTGATCCAGATAAATTT
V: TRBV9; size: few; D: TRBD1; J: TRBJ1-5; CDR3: CASSKGTGHQPQHF; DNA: TGTGCCAGCAGCAAGGGGACAGGCCATCAGCCCCAGCATTTT
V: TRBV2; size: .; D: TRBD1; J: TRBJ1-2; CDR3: CASRETLRDRGSCGYTF; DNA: TGTGCCAGCAGGGAAACCCTCCGGGACAGGGGATCGTGTGGCTACACCTTC
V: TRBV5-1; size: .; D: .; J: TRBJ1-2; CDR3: CASSLVCGGTPDTPPVNYGYTF; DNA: TGCGCCAGCAGCTTGGTATGTGGTGGGACACCAGACACCCCACCTGTCAACTATGGCTACACCTTC
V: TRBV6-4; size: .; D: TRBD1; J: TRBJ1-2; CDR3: CASSDRAGAPNYGYTF; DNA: TGTGCCAGCAGCGACAGGGCAGGGGCCCCCAACTATGGCTACACCTTC
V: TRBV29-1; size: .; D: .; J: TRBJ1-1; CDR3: CSVGSSPDWIPLVRRAFF; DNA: TGCAGCGTTGGTTCGTCGCCTGACTGGATACCTCTGGTGCGACGAGCTTTCTTT
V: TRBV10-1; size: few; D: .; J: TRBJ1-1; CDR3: CASSATGNTEAFF; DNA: TGCGCCAGCAGTGCGACGGGGAACACTGAAGCTTTCTTT
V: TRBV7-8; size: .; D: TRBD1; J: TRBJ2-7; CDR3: CASSQDTRTGGSYEQYF; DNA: TGTGCCAGCAGCCAAGACACTCGGACAGGGGGGTCCTACGAGCAGTACTTC
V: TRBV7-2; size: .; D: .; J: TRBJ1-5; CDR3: CASSLRLGGGNQPQHF; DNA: TGTGCCAGCAGCTTACGGCTGGGAGGGGGCAATCAGCCCCAGCATTTT
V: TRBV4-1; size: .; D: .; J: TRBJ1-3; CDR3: CASSSPVWGNTIYF; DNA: TGCGCCAGCAGCTCCCCAGTCTGGGGAAACACCATATATTTT
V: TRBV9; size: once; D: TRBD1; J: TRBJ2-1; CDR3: CASTLGTAVTNEQFF; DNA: TGTGCCAGCACCTTAGGGACAGCGGTGACCAATGAGCAGTTCTTC